Listed here is a single TCR beta chain. CDR3 length: 16 amino acids. The data originate from a study of OX40 agonist ivuxolimab in advanced cancers. Overall study: Enrolled patients in dose escalation had cancers that were hepatocellular carcinoma, melanoma, renal cell or head and neck cancer.

Using immunoSEQ multiplex PCR, the repertoire was profiled, and TCRdb retains in-frame clones only, with some absent. This sample has around 80,000 clones, with 75% to 90% found just once. Individuals having autoimmune disease history or systemic immunosuppression were not enrolled. The gene calls are TRBV21-1 and TRBJ2-7. TRBV21-1 is marked as a pseudogene. The sample in question was CD4+ or CD8+ T cells sorted from blood, obtained in a trial of the OX40 agonist ivuxolimab. The source is an adult with an advanced solid tumor such as melanoma, head and neck, liver or kidney cancer. The CDR3 sequence is CASSRRSGTATYEQYF. For the CDR3, the DNA is TGTGCCAGCAGCAGACGATCCGGGACGGCCACCTACGAGCAGTACTTC.